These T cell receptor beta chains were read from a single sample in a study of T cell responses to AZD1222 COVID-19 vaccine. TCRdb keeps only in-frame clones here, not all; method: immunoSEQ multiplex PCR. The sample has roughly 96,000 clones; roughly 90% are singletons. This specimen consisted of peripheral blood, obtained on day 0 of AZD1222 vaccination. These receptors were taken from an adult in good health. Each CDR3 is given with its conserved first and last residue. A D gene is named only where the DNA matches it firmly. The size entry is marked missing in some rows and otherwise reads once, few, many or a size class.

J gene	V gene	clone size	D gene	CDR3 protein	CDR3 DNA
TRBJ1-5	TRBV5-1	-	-	CAPRMVGASSNQPQHF	TGCGCGCCCAGGATGGTAGGAGCCTCTAGCAATCAGCCCCAGCATTTT
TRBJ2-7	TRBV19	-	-	CASSSTGEREQYF	TGTGCCAGTAGTAGCACGGGGGAGCGCGAGCAGTACTTC
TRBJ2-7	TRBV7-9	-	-	CASSLGAYEQYF	TGTGCCAGCAGCTTAGGGGCCTACGAGCAGTACTTC
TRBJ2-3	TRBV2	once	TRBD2	CASSEEGAGRAEADTQYF	TGTGCCAGCAGTGAAGAAGGGGCGGGGAGGGCCGAGGCAGATACGCAGTATTTT
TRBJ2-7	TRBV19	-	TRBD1	CASSMRGQGQTEQYF	TGTGCCAGTAGTATGAGGGGACAGGGACAAACCGAGCAGTACTTC
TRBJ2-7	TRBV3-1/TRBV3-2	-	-	CASSQEPRSREQYF	TGTGCCAGCAGCCAAGAGCCTCGTAGTAGGGAGCAGTACTTC
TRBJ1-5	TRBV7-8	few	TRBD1	CASSRDRDQPQHF	TGTGCCAGCAGCCGGGACAGGGATCAGCCCCAGCATTTT
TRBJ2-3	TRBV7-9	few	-	CASSPVGDTQYF	TGTGCCAGCAGCCCCGTTGGAGATACGCAGTATTTT
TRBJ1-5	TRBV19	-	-	CASSIVRLISNQPQHF	TGTGCCAGTAGTATAGTACGACTCATTAGCAATCAGCCCCAGCATTTT
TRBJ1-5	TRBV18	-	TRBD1	CASSPGQGIGNQPQHF	TGTGCCAGCTCGCCGGGACAGGGGATCGGCAATCAGCCCCAGCATTTT
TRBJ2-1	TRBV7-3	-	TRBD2	CASSLMGTSRTNEQFF	TGTGCCAGCAGCTTAATGGGGACTAGCAGGACCAATGAGCAGTTCTTC
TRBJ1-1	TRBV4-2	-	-	CASSQEDRQNTEAFF	TGTGCCAGCAGCCAAGAGGATCGGCAGAACACTGAAGCTTTCTTT
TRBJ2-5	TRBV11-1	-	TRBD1	CASSPRDSHQETQYF	TGTGCCAGCAGCCCCCGGGACAGCCACCAAGAGACCCAGTACTTC
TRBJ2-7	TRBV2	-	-	CASRALAAPSYEQYF	TGTGCCAGCAGGGCCTTAGCGGCCCCCTCCTACGAGCAGTACTTC
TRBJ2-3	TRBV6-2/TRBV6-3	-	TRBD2	CASSATSGKTDTQYF	TGTGCCAGCAGTGCGACTAGCGGGAAAACAGATACGCAGTATTTT
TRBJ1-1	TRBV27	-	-	CASSDRGALNTEAFF	TGTGCCAGCAGTGACCGGGGGGCCTTGAACACTGAAGCTTTCTTT
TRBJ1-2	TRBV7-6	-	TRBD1	CASSPMTGRYGYTF	TGTGCCAGCAGCCCCATGACAGGGAGGTATGGCTACACCTTC
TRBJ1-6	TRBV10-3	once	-	CAISGGTEIRF	TGTGCCATCAGCGGGGGGACTGAAATACGCTTT
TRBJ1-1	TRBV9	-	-	CASSPYGRANTEAFF	TGTGCCAGCAGCCCCTACGGCAGGGCGAACACTGAAGCTTTCTTT
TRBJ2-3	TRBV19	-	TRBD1	CASSIGQGRTDTQYF	TGTGCCAGTAGTATAGGACAGGGCAGAACAGATACGCAGTATTTT
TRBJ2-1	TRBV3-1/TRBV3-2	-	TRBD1	CASSQDNRQGPGEFF	TGTGCCAGCAGCCAAGATAACAGACAGGGGCCGGGGGAGTTCTTC
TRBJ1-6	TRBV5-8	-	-	CASSLGQWNSPLHF	TGTGCCAGCAGCTTGGGGCAGTGGAATTCACCCCTCCACTTT
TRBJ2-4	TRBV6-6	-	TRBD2	CASSPDPTGGRLLLAKNIQYF	TGTGCCAGCAGCCCCGACCCTACGGGAGGTCGGTTATTACTAGCCAAAAACATTCAGTACTTC
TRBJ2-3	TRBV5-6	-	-	CASSLDLGPMADTQYF	TGTGCCAGCAGCTTGGACCTGGGCCCGATGGCAGATACGCAGTATTTT
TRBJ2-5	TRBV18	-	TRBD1	CASSPFRTGDQETQYF	TGTGCCAGCTCACCATTCAGGACAGGGGACCAAGAGACCCAGTACTTC
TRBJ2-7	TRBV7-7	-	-	CASSLGPRGF	TGTGCTAGCAGCTTAGGCCCCCGGGGCTTC
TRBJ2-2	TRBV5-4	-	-	CASRQDTNTGELFF	TGTGCCAGCAGACAGGATACGAACACCGGGGAGCTGTTTTTT
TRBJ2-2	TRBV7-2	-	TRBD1	CASRQSGQTTGELFF	TGTGCCAGCAGACAATCGGGACAGACCACCGGGGAGCTGTTTTTT
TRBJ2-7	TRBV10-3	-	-	CAISESGGVSYEQYF	TGTGCCATCAGTGAGTCGGGCGGGGTATCCTACGAGCAGTACTTC
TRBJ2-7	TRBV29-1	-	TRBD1	CSVEYPGQSSYEQYF	TGCAGCGTTGAGTATCCGGGACAGTCCTCCTACGAGCAGTACTTC
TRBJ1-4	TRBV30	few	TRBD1	CAWSGTGDEKLFF	TGTGCCTGGTCCGGGACAGGGGATGAAAAACTGTTTTTT